Shown below are 27 T cell receptor beta chains from a single sample sequenced in a study of blood T cell repertoires in COVID-19. Clones were read by immunoSEQ multiplex PCR, and TCRdb kept only the in-frame ones, dropping some. The sample carries approximately 300,000 clones, roughly 83% recorded once. The sequenced sample was peripheral blood. The receptors originated from a woman between 45 and 65 years old with acute or convalescent COVID-19.

The chain joins TRBV4-1 to TRBJ2-7; 7 bases fit TRBD2. The CDR3 runs to 15 residues. From germline, CDR1 is MGHRA and CDR2 YSYEKL. V shed 4 bases, J shed 2 bases, and the junction held 8 bases outside the gene matches. The CDR3, as DNA: TGCGCCAGCAGCCCCTGGGGACTAAGAACCTACGAGCAGTACTTC. Encoded protein: CASSPWGLRTYEQYF.

The genes are TRBV6-6 and TRBJ2-3, with D hard to call. Trimming took 8 bases from V and 0 from J, leaving 12 bases between them. Germline V CDR1 and CDR2: MNHNY, SVGAGI (reference sequence). The CDR3 loop spans 14 amino acids. CDR3 region: CASRLPLSTDTQYF. In DNA form, the CDR3 reads TGTGCCAGCCGACTGCCCCTCAGCACAGATACGCAGTATTTT.

The chain has TRBV29-1 and TRBJ1-4; D ambiguous. Germline loops: CDR1 SQVTM, CDR2 ANQGSEA. Trimming removed 2 bases at V and 6 bases at J, with 10 bases between. CDR3 size: 13 residues. As DNA, the CDR3 is TGCAGCGTTGAATTGGGCGTAGATGAAAAACTGTTTTTT. This gives the protein CSVELGVDEKLFF.

This sequence joins TRBV14 and TRBJ1-5; possibly TRBD1 for D (5 bases). The germline V and J ends were trimmed by 4 bases and 0 bases, with 10 bases remaining between them. Germline assignment: CDR1 SGHDN and CDR2 FVKESK. The length of the CDR3 is 15 residues. The CDR3 DNA reads as TGTGCCAGCAGCCCAGGGCCCCATAGCAATCAGCCCCAGCATTTT. This encodes CASSPGPHSNQPQHF.

V is TRBV18 and J is TRBJ2-7; D unresolved. This CDR3 has 14 residues. CDR1 is KGHSH, CDR2 LQKENI, per germline. Trimming took 0 bases from V and 1 from J, leaving 7 bases between them. The CDR3 nucleotides read TGTGCCAGCTCACCACCGATGGAGTCCTACGAGCAGTACTTC. Translating gives CASSPPMESYEQYF.

V usage is TRBV27 and J usage is TRBJ1-4; weak D call: TRBD1 (6 bases). Germline loops: CDR1 MNHEY, CDR2 SMNVEV (reference sequence). The CDR3 sequence is 17 residues long. The V gene lost 5 bases and the J gene lost 0 bases, with 16 bases spanning the gap. The CDR3 DNA reads TGTGCCAGCAGTGTGGACAGCTTTTTTGCAACTAATGAAAAACTGTTTTTT. This gives the protein CASSVDSFFATNEKLFF.

The chain employs TRBV24-1 and TRBJ1-4; 8 bases map to TRBD1. V lost 3 bases and J lost 3; bases outside the gene matches: 5. Germline-derived CDR1 and CDR2 are KGHDR and SFDVKD. The CDR3 loop spans 16 amino acids. The CDR3 DNA reads as TGTGCCACCAGTGATGCACCGGGACAGGCTAATGAAAAACTGTTTTTT. Translation gives CATSDAPGQANEKLFF.

The chain uses TRBV5-8 and TRBJ1-6; possible D gene TRBD1, 5 bases. Germline values: CDR1 SGHTS, CDR2 YDEGEE. Trimming took 0 bases from V and 5 from J, leaving 6 bases between them. CDR3 length equals 14 residues. CDR3 bases: TGTGCCAGCAGCTTGGCAGGGCATAATTCACCCCTCCACTTT. This encodes CASSLAGHNSPLHF.

CDR3 nucleotide sequence: TGTGCCAGCAGCCAAGGGGCGCACTACAATGAGCAGTTCTTC. As protein: CASSQGAHYNEQFF. J is TRBJ2-1 and V is TRBV3-1 (or the pseudogene TRBV3-2); D is undetermined. This CDR3 spans 14 amino acids. V lost 1 base to trimming and J lost 3 bases, with 7 bases between them. Germline lookup yields CDR1 LGHDT and CDR2 YNNKEL (reference sequence).

The chain is built from TRBV7-2 and TRBJ2-6; 8 bases are shared with TRBD1. This CDR3 has 16 residues. In germline, CDR1 is SGHTA, CDR2 FQGNSA. Germline trimming cut 2 bases from V and 4 bases from J; bases unmatched to any gene: 4. CDR3 coding DNA: TGTGCCAGCAGCTTAAGACAGGGGTCCGGGGCCAACGTCCTGACTTTC. Amino acids: CASSLRQGSGANVLTF.

The chain employs TRBV4-3 and TRBJ1-2; TRBD1 matches at 11 bases. This CDR3 has 14 amino acids. Germline lookup yields CDR1 LGHNA and CDR2 YSLEER. Trimming cost V 3 bases and J 8 bases; bases outside gene matches: 5. CDR3: CASSQKDRGQGYTF. Written as DNA, the CDR3 is TGCGCCAGCAGCCAGAAGGACAGGGGGCAAGGCTACACCTTC.

The chain recombines TRBV28 with TRBJ1-1, with a possible D match to TRBD1 (6 bases). Trimming removed 3 bases from V and 11 bases from J, with 13 bases in between. The CDR3 totals 12 residues. The V gene's germline CDR1 is MDHEN and CDR2 SYDVKM. The CDR3 region has the DNA TGTGCCAGCAGTTTTTGGGGGCGCGGGGCTTTCTTT. Translated, it gives CASSFWGRGAFF.

This chain connects TRBV19 to TRBJ2-1, with 9 positions matching TRBD2. From germline, CDR1 is LNHDA and CDR2 SQIVND (reference sequence). The CDR3 runs to 15 residues. The ends lost 3 bases at V and 8 bases at J; junction bases unmatched: 8. The DNA for the CDR3 is TGTGCCAGTAGTATCCCCGGGACTAGCTCCCATGAGCAGTTCTTC. It yields the protein CASSIPGTSSHEQFF. The variable domain in full, completed from reference TRBV19 and TRBJ2-1, reads DGGITQSPKYLFRKEGQNVTLSCEQNLNHDAMYWYRQDPGQGLRLIYYSQIVNDFQKGDIAEGYSVSREKKESFPLTVTSAQKNPTAFYLCASSIPGTSSHEQFFGPGTRLTVL.

V usage is TRBV14 and J usage is TRBJ2-1; 9 nucleotides agree with TRBD1. The CDR3 runs 14 residues. Germline V gives CDR1 SGHDN, CDR2 FVKESK. Unmatched junction bases numbered 3, after V lost 3 bases and J lost 6 bases. The CDR3 spells CASSQGQGLNEQFF. The CDR3 DNA reads TGTGCCAGCAGCCAGGGACAGGGTCTCAATGAGCAGTTCTTC.

This clone was counted between two and nine times. CDR3 nucleotide sequence: TGTGCCACCAGCAGAGATTTAGACAGCCGAGCGAACACTGAAGCTTTCTTT. Amino acid sequence: CATSRDLDSRANTEAFF. The chain links TRBV15 to TRBJ1-1, with D possibly TRBD1 on 5 matching bases. V shed 0 bases and J shed 1 base, with 15 bases lying between them. CDR1 is LNHNV, CDR2 YYDKDF, per germline (reference sequence). This CDR3 is built from 17 residues.

In this sample, this clone turned up a few times. The chain joins TRBV7-9 to TRBJ2-3; TRBD1 aligns across 12 bases. CDR1 SEHNR and CDR2 FQNEAQ come from the germline V gene (reference sequence). There are 16 residues in the CDR3. Losses at the gene ends were 4 bases for V and 3 bases for J; bases not matched to a gene: 5. The CDR3: CASSSPGQGATDTQYF. The CDR3 nucleotides are TGTGCCAGCAGCTCCCCGGGACAGGGGGCAACAGATACGCAGTATTTT.

This sequence joins TRBV5-6 and TRBJ2-7; 7 positions agree with TRBD2. The V segment lost 0 bases and the J segment 6 bases; nucleotides outside the gene matches: 3. Germline CDR1 and CDR2: SGHDT and YYEEEE. The CDR3 is 13 amino acids. DNA for the CDR3: TGTGCCAGCAGCTTGGTAACTAGCGTCGAGCAGTACTTC. Translated: CASSLVTSVEQYF.

V usage is TRBV7-2 and J usage is TRBJ1-2; 8 nucleotides match TRBD1. Germline CDR1 is SGHTA and CDR2 is FQGNSA. This CDR3 has 16 residues. Germline trimming cut 0 bases from V and 2 bases from J; bases unmatched to any gene: 5. The CDR3 sequence: CASSLARQGRNYGYTF. Written as DNA, the CDR3 is TGTGCCAGCAGCTTAGCTAGACAGGGGCGAAACTATGGCTACACCTTC. The full variable domain, completed using reference TRBV7-2 and TRBJ1-2, is GAGVSQSPSNKVTEKGKDVELRCDPISGHTALYWYRQSLGQGLEFLIYFQGNSAPDKSGLPSDRFSAERTGGSVSTLTIQRTQQEDSAVYLCASSLARQGRNYGYTFGSGTRLTVV.

CDR3: CASSPQGTGYEQYF. The DNA of the CDR3 is TGCGCCAGCAGCCCACAGGGGACGGGCTACGAGCAGTACTTC. This chain joins TRBV5-1 and TRBJ2-7, with 7 positions matching TRBD1. The CDR3 is 14 residues long. CDR1 and CDR2 (germline): SGHRS, YFSETQ. V shed 4 bases, J shed 3 bases, and the junction held 7 bases outside the gene matches.

This sequence joins TRBV15 and TRBJ1-1; TRBD1 aligns across 7 bases. The V and J ends lost 0 bases and 3 bases, in that order; junction bases with no gene match: 4. The germline V gene has CDR1 LNHNV and CDR2 YYDKDF (reference sequence). The CDR3 runs to 15 residues. CDR3 bases: TGTGCCACCAGCAGAGATCAGGGGGGCTACACTGAAGCTTTCTTT. Amino acids: CATSRDQGGYTEAFF.

This chain connects TRBV4-1 to TRBJ2-2; 9 bases agree with TRBD2. CDR1 MGHRA and CDR2 YSYEKL come from the germline V gene. The CDR3 runs to 17 residues. V was pared by 3 bases and J by 3 bases, with 8 bases of the junction left unmatched. In DNA form, the CDR3 reads TGCGCCAGCAGCCAGGTTAGCGGGAGTAGGTACACCGGGGAGCTGTTTTTT. Protein product: CASSQVSGSRYTGELFF.

The rearrangement links TRBV28 to TRBJ1-1; possible D gene TRBD1, 5 bases. Trimming removed 3 bases at V and 1 base at J, with 9 bases between. Germline V gene data show CDR1 as MDHEN and CDR2 as SYDVKM. This CDR3 comprises 14 residues. CDR3 in amino acids: CASSFFRENTEAFF. Written as DNA, the CDR3 is TGTGCCAGCAGTTTCTTCAGGGAGAACACTGAAGCTTTCTTT. The whole variable domain, remainder taken from reference TRBV28 and TRBJ1-1, is DVKVTQSSRYLVKRTGEKVFLECVQDMDHENMFWYRQDPGLGLRLIYFSYDVKMKEKGDIPEGYSVSREKKERFSLILESASTNQTSMYLCASSFFRENTEAFFGQGTRLTVV.

This rearrangement joins TRBV9 to TRBJ1-1; unclear D gene. The V end was cut by 0 bases, the J end by 4 bases, with 10 bases between. Germline CDR1 is SGDLS and CDR2 is YYNGEE. The length of the CDR3 is 14 residues. CDR3: CASSVDGRGTEAFF. Written as DNA, the CDR3 is TGTGCCAGCAGCGTAGACGGCAGAGGCACTGAAGCTTTCTTT.

This chain connects TRBV5-8 to TRBJ2-2, with 7 bases fitting TRBD2. The germline gives CDR1 SGHTS, CDR2 YDEGEE. The V and J ends lost 1 base and 0 bases, in that order; junction bases with no gene match: 3. The CDR3 is 16 residues long. The CDR3 loop reads CASSLTGGANTGELFF. The CDR3 DNA is TGTGCCAGCAGCTTGACTGGGGGGGCGAACACCGGGGAGCTGTTTTTT.

The chain carries TRBV3-1 (or the pseudogene TRBV3-2) and TRBJ1-4, with D possibly matching TRBD1 (5 bases). The V end lost 2 bases, the J end lost 1 base, and 8 bases lay between the germline ends. The germline gives CDR1 LGHDT, CDR2 YNNKEL (reference sequence). The CDR3 contains 15 residues. The CDR3 DNA is TGTGCCAGCAGCCAACAGGGTGTAACTAATGAAAAACTGTTTTTT. It encodes CASSQQGVTNEKLFF.

The gene calls are TRBV7-2 and TRBJ2-1, with D perhaps TRBD1 (5 bases). This CDR3 comprises 13 residues. Trimming took 5 bases from V and 4 from J, leaving 9 bases between them. Germline CDR1 and CDR2: SGHTA and FQGNSA. Written as DNA, the CDR3 is TGTGCCAGCAGCCAGGGCCCTTACAATGAGCAGTTCTTC. Amino acids: CASSQGPYNEQFF.

The chain uses TRBV6-2 or TRBV6-3 and TRBJ1-2; no clear D gene. The CDR3 totals 15 residues. Trimming took 5 bases from V and 4 from J, leaving 17 bases between them. Germline-derived CDR1 and CDR2 are MNHEY and SVGEGT. CDR3 nucleotide sequence: TGTGCCAGCAGTCAGAGGCGAGGAGACCTCTATGGCTACACCTTC. Encoded protein: CASSQRRGDLYGYTF.